This is a list of T cell receptor beta chains from one sample in a study of T-cell reconstitution after alpha-beta-depleted transplantation in children. TCRdb reprocessed the PCR reads via MiXCR and lists one record per CDR3 protein. The sample gives hundreds of thousands of distinct CDR3 sequences, 9.9% of which show up once; around a tenth is in the top ten. The specimen comprised PBMCs from the stem cell graft donor, sampled from the stem cell graft. These receptors came from a human donor who donated a stem cell graft to a child with SCID. CDR3s include the opening cysteine and the closing phenylalanine or tryptophan. D genes are given only for firm matches. Only some rows state a clone size, as once, few, many or a class for expanded clones.

CDR3: CASSYLMGSGTDYGYTF
DNA: TGTGCCAGCAGTTACCTAATGGGCTCCGGGACAGACTATGGCTACACCTTC
D: TRBD1
size: few
J: TRBJ1-2
V: TRBV6-6
length: 17

CDR3: CASSYWVGQPQHF
DNA: TGTGCCAGCAGTTACTGGGTCGGGCAGCCCCAGCATTTT
D: NA
size: NA
J: TRBJ1-5
V: TRBV6-5
length: 13

CDR3: CASSQTEGTSRTDTQYF
DNA: TGTGCCAGCAGCCAAACCGAGGGGACTTCCCGCACAGATACGCAGTATTTT
D: NA
size: NA
J: TRBJ2-3
V: TRBV4-2
length: 17

CDR3: CASSSPAGRGGRNEQFF
DNA: TGTGCCAGCAGCTCTCCTGCGGGGCGGGGGGGGCGCAATGAGCAGTTCTTC
D: TRBD2
size: NA
J: TRBJ2-1
V: TRBV7-2
length: 17

CDR3: CSAGRLLGAEAFF
DNA: TGCAGTGCTGGACGGTTGCTTGGGGCTGAAGCTTTCTTT
D: NA
size: NA
J: TRBJ1-1
V: TRBV20-1
length: 13

CDR3: CASSEALVAGELFF
DNA: TGTGCCAGCAGTGAAGCGCTGGTCGCCGGGGAGCTGTTTTTT
D: NA
size: few
J: TRBJ2-2
V: TRBV6-1
length: 14

CDR3: CASSFDSVRNTGELFF
DNA: TGTGCCAGCAGCTTTGACAGCGTTAGGAACACCGGGGAGCTGTTTTTT
D: NA
size: few
J: TRBJ2-2
V: TRBV5-6
length: 16

CDR3: CASSVGDLSPLHF
DNA: TGTGCCAGCAGCGTAGGGGACCTTTCACCCCTCCACTTT
D: NA
size: many
J: TRBJ1-6
V: TRBV9
length: 13

CDR3: CASSSLRATEAFF
DNA: TGCGCCAGCAGCTCTCTCCGGGCGACTGAAGCTTTCTTT
D: NA
size: few
J: TRBJ1-1
V: TRBV5-1
length: 13

CDR3: CASSYAPYEQYF
DNA: TGTGCCAGCAGTTACGCCCCCTACGAGCAGTACTTC
D: NA
size: NA
J: TRBJ2-7
V: TRBV6-6
length: 12

CDR3: CASSPVGLTYGYTF
DNA: TGTGCCAGCAGCCCCGTGGGACTCACATATGGCTACACCTTC
D: NA
size: NA
J: TRBJ1-2
V: TRBV11-2
length: 14

CDR3: CASSLGQGEEETQYF
DNA: TGCGCCAGCAGCTTGGGGCAGGGCGAGGAAGAGACCCAGTACTTC
D: NA
size: NA
J: TRBJ2-5
V: TRBV5-1
length: 15